This T cell receptor beta chain was identified during a study of blood T cell repertoires in COVID-19. The J segment lost 4 bases and the V segment lost 4 bases, leaving 12 bases of the junction unmatched. In germline, CDR1 is SGHRS, CDR2 YFSETQ. The CDR3 has 16 residues. Original methodology: Researchers report that nucleated cell counts were estimated from reference gene primer amplification. Assay: immunoSEQ multiplex PCR; the TCRdb copy retains only in-frame clones and omits some. V, J and clone size are taken as reported in that table, and D and trimming were inferred from the DNA itself. The table records around 100,000 clones, approximately 88% of them present only once.

Sequencing was done on a sample of peripheral blood. The V call is TRBV5-1, the J call TRBJ1-1; 8 bases fit TRBD1. This receptor was taken from an elderly man with acute or convalescent COVID-19. CDR3 region: CASSPGQGFVGTEAFF. The CDR3 bases are TGCGCCAGCAGCCCCGGACAGGGATTTGTCGGCACTGAAGCTTTCTTT. Filled out from reference TRBV5-1 and TRBJ1-1, the complete variable domain reads KAGVTQTPRYLIKTRGQQVTLSCSPISGHRSVSWYQQTPGQGLQFLFEYFSETQRNKGNFPGRFSGRQFSNSRSEMNVSTLELGDSALYLCASSPGQGFVGTEAFFGQGTRLTVV.